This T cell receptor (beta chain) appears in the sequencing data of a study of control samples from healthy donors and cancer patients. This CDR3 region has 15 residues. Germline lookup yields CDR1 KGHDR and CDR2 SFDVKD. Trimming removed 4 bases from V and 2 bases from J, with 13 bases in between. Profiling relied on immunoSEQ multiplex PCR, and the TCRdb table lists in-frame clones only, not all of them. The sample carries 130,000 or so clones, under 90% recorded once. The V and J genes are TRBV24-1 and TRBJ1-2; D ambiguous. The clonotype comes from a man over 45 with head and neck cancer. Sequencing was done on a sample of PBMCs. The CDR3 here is CATSEPSAGNYGYTF. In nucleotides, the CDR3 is TGTGCCACCAGTGAGCCGTCCGCGGGAAACTATGGCTACACCTTC.